Listed here are 13 T cell receptor beta chains from one sample, sequenced in a study of T cell responses to AZD1222 COVID-19 vaccine. Generated by immunoSEQ multiplex PCR, the TCRdb table keeps only in-frame clones and is missing some. Of around 81,000 clones listed, roughly four fifths are singletons. Specimen: peripheral blood, collected on day 0 of AZD1222 vaccination. The receptors shown here come from an adult in good health.

The chain is built from TRBV5-8 and TRBJ1-2, with 8 bases matching TRBD1. Germline V gene sequence: CDR1 SGHTS, CDR2 YDEGEE. J gave up 6 bases and V 5 bases, and 12 bases lay outside the gene matches. CDR3 length: 15 amino acids. This CDR3 is CASSLDRGPSHGYTF. The CDR3 nucleotides are TGTGCCAGCAGTCTTGACAGGGGCCCTTCCCATGGCTACACCTTC.

This chain links TRBV28 with TRBJ1-1; the D is unclear. The germline CDR1 and CDR2 sequences are MDHEN and SYDVKM. The V and J ends lost 2 bases and 0 bases respectively, with 7 bases between them. CDR3 length: 14 residues. The CDR3, as DNA: TGTGCCAGCAGTTTAAGGCAGATGAACACTGAAGCTTTCTTT. The encoded protein is CASSLRQMNTEAFF.

The chain employs TRBV19 and TRBJ1-5; D unresolved. This CDR3 spans 15 amino acids. Trimming took 5 bases from V and 0 from J, leaving 11 bases between them. Germline V gene data show CDR1 as LNHDA and CDR2 as SQIVND (reference sequence). CDR3 region: CASSWSYHSNQPQHF. The CDR3 DNA reads as TGTGCCAGTAGTTGGAGTTACCATAGCAATCAGCCCCAGCATTTT.

The chain uses TRBV11-2 and TRBJ2-5, with D unclear. Germline V gene data show CDR1 as SGHAT and CDR2 as FQNNGV. Trimming took off 1 base at V and 1 base at J, with 7 bases between the two ends. The CDR3 has 14 residues. This CDR3 reads CASSLGLGQETQYF. The CDR3 coding sequence is TGTGCCAGCAGCTTAGGACTCGGCCAAGAGACCCAGTACTTC.

The chain carries TRBV5-6 and TRBJ2-7; D might be TRBD2 (5 bases). Germline V gene sequence: CDR1 SGHDT, CDR2 YYEEEE. V gave up 5 bases and J gave up 3 bases, with 9 bases separating them. CDR3 length: 12 amino acids. For the CDR3, the DNA is TGTGCCAGCAGGATAGGGAGCTACGAGCAGTACTTC. Its translation: CASRIGSYEQYF.

This clone was counted many times. The chain employs TRBV7-8 and TRBJ2-7; D is undetermined. Germline loops: CDR1 SGHVS, CDR2 FQNEAQ. V shed 1 base and J shed 4 bases, with 5 bases lying between them. The CDR3 covers 12 residues. The CDR3 DNA follows: TGTGCCAGCAGCTTAGGTGCTTACGAGCAGTACTTC. Its translation: CASSLGAYEQYF.

This clone was observed a single time. The chain couples TRBV19 to TRBJ2-3, with 8 bases fitting TRBD2. Germline assignment: CDR1 LNHDA and CDR2 SQIVND (reference sequence). The CDR3 extends over 14 amino acids. V was clipped by 5 bases and J by 6 bases; unmatched bases: 7. The chain's CDR3 is CASSYGGGGDTQYF. The CDR3 bases are TGTGCCAGTAGTTACGGGGGGGGAGGCGATACGCAGTATTTT.

V gene TRBV19 combines with J gene TRBJ2-3, with D tentatively TRBD2 (6 bases). Germline V gene lookup returns CDR1 LNHDA and CDR2 SQIVND (reference sequence). The V and J ends lost 8 bases and 0 bases respectively, with 9 bases between them. The CDR3 is 13 amino acids. CDR3 amino acids: CASGDFSTDTQYF. The DNA for the CDR3 is TGTGCCAGTGGGGACTTCAGCACAGATACGCAGTATTTT.

V usage is TRBV11-3 and J usage is TRBJ2-2; D tentatively reads TRBD1 or TRBD2 (6 bases each). The CDR3 is made up of 16 amino acids. Per germline, CDR1 SGHNT and CDR2 YENEEA. The ends were cut back, 1 base at V and 6 bases at J, with 15 bases in the middle. CDR3 amino acids: CASSLGRGASSGELFF. The CDR3 DNA is TGTGCCAGCAGCTTAGGAAGGGGGGCAAGCTCCGGGGAGCTGTTTTTT.

This clone was recorded once. The CDR3 bases are TGTGCCAGCAGCGACGGTTATCAGCCCCAGCATTTT. Protein sequence: CASSDGYQPQHF. The chain links TRBV2 to TRBJ1-5, with no clear D. This CDR3 is built from 12 residues. The V gene's germline CDR1 is SNHLY and CDR2 FYNNEI. Trimming pared 6 bases from V and 5 bases from J, leaving 8 bases between.

A word on this clone: Other DNA sequences in the sample encode the same CDR3. The V gene is TRBV7-2, the J gene TRBJ2-1, with D hard to call. The CDR3 is made up of 15 amino acids. The V gene's germline CDR1 is SGHTA and CDR2 FQGNSA. Trimming stripped 0 bases from V and 3 bases from J, with 9 bases between. CDR3 amino acids: CASSLAGLGYNEQFF. CDR3 coding DNA: TGTGCCAGCAGCTTAGCTGGTTTGGGCTACAATGAGCAGTTCTTC.

The gene calls are TRBV4-2 and TRBJ2-7, with D maybe TRBD1 (6 bases). This CDR3 contains 16 residues. Germline V lookup: CDR1 LGHNA, CDR2 YNFKEQ. V was trimmed by 0 bases and J by 2 bases, leaving 14 bases between them. This CDR3 is CASSQEAGEGPYEQYF. CDR3 in DNA: TGTGCCAGCAGCCAAGAAGCAGGGGAAGGCCCCTACGAGCAGTACTTC.

This clone was counted a few times. The rearrangement links TRBV6-5 to TRBJ1-2, with D uncertain. Germline CDR1 and CDR2: MNHEY and SVGAGI. This CDR3 region has 14 residues. Deletions cut 1 base from V and 2 bases from J, with 8 bases between. The CDR3 coding sequence is TGTGCCAGCAGTTACTACGGGGTGAACTATGGCTACACCTTC. It translates to CASSYYGVNYGYTF.